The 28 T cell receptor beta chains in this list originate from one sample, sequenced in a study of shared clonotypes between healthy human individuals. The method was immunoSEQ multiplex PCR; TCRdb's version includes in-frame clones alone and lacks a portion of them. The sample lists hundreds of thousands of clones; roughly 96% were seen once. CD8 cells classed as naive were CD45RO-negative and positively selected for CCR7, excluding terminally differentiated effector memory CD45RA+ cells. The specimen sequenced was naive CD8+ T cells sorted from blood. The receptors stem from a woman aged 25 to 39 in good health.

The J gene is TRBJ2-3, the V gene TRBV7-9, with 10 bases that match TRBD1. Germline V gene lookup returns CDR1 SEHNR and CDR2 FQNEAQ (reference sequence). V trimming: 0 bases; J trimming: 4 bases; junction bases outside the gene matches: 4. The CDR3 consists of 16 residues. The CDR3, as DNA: TGTGCCAGCAGCTTAGCGTCAGGACAGGGGGCAGATACGCAGTATTTT. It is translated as CASSLASGQGADTQYF.

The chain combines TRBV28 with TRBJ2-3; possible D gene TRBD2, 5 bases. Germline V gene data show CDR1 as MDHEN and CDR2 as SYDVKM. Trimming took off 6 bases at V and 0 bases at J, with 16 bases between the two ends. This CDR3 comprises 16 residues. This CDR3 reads CASSKNLAGSTDTQYF. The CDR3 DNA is TGTGCCAGCAGCAAGAACCTCGCGGGCAGCACAGATACGCAGTATTTT.

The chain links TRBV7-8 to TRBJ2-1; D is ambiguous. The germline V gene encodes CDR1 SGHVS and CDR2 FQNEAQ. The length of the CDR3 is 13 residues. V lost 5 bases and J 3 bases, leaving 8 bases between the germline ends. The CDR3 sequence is CASSPPRYNEQFF. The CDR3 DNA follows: TGTGCCAGCAGCCCTCCCCGCTACAATGAGCAGTTCTTC.

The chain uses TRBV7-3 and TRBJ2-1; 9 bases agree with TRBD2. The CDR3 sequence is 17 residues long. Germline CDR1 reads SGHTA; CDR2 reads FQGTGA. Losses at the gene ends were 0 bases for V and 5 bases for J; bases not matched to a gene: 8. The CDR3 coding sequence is TGTGCCAGCAGCTTAACTCATCTAGCGGGGCCAAACAATGAGCAGTTCTTC. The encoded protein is CASSLTHLAGPNNEQFF.

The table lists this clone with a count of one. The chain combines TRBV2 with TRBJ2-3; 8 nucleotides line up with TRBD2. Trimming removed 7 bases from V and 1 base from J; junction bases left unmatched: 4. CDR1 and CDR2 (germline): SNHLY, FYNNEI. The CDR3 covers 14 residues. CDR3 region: CASIAGPGTDTQYF. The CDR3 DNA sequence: TGTGCCAGCATAGCGGGACCGGGCACAGATACGCAGTATTTT.

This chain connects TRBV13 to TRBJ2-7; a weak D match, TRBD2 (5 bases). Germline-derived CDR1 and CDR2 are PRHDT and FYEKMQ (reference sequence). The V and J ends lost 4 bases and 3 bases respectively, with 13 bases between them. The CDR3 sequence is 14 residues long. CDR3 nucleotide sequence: TGTGCCAGCAGCTCCAAACGGGATAGCTACGAGCAGTACTTC. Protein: CASSSKRDSYEQYF.

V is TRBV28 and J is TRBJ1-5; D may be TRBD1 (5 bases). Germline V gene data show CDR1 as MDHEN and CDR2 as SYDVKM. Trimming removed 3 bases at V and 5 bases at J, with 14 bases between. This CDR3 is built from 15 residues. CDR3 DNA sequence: TGTGCCAGCAGTTTGGACCCAGACAGTGATCAGCCCCAGCATTTT. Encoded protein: CASSLDPDSDQPQHF.

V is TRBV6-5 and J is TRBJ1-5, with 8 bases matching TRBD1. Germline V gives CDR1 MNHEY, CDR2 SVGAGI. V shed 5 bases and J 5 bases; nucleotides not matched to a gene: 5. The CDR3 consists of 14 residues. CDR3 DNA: TGTGCCAGCAGTACTGGGACAGGCCATCAGCCCCAGCATTTT. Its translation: CASSTGTGHQPQHF.

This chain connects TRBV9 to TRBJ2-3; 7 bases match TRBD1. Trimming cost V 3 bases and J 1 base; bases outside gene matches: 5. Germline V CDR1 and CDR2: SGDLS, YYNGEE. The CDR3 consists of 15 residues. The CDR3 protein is CASSARQGGTDTQYF. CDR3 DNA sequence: TGTGCCAGCAGCGCAAGACAGGGCGGCACAGATACGCAGTATTTT.

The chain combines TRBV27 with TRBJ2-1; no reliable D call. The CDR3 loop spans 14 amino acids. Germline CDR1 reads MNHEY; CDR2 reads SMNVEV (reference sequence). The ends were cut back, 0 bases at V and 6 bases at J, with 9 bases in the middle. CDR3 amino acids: CASSLSSAPNEQFF. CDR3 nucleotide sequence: TGTGCCAGCAGTTTATCTTCCGCGCCCAATGAGCAGTTCTTC.

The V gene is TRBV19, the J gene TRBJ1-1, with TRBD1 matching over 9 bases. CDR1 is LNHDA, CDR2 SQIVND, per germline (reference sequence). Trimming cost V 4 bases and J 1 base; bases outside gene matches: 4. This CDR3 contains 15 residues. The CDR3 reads CASSTRTGENTEAFF. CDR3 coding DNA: TGTGCCAGTAGTACAAGGACAGGGGAGAACACTGAAGCTTTCTTT.

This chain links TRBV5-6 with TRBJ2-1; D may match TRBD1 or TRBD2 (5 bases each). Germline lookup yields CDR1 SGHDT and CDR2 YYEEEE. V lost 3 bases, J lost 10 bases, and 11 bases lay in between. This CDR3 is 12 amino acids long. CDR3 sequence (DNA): TGTGCCAGCAGCTGGGACCTCGGAGAGCAGTTCTTC. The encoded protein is CASSWDLGEQFF.

The CDR3 DNA is TGTGCCAGCAGTCCCTTTTTGACTAGCGAGTTCCCTCCTCGCGAGCAGTACTTC. It yields the protein CASSPFLTSEFPPREQYF. J is TRBJ2-7 and V is TRBV2; 8 bases fit TRBD2. Germline V gene lookup returns CDR1 SNHLY and CDR2 FYNNEI. This CDR3 comprises 18 residues. Trimming at V came to 5 bases and at J to 6 bases, leaving 21 bases not matched to a gene. The whole variable domain, filled in from reference TRBV2 and TRBJ2-7, reads EPEVTQTPSHQVTQMGQEVILRCVPISNHLYFYWYRQILGQKVEFLVSFYNNEISEKSEIFDDQFSVERPDGSNFTLKIRSTKLEDSAMYFCASSPFLTSEFPPREQYFGPGTRLTVT.

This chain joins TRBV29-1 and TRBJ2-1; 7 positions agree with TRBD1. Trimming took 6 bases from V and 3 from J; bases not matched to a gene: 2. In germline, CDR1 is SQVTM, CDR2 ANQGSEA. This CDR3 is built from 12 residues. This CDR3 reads CSVRQGYNEQFF. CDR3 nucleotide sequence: TGCAGCGTCCGACAGGGCTACAATGAGCAGTTCTTC.

DNA for the CDR3: TGTGCCAGCAGTGATTTCACTAGCACAGATACGCAGTATTTT. This encodes CASSDFTSTDTQYF. The chain links TRBV6-1 to TRBJ2-3; D gene uncertain. The germline V gene has CDR1 MNHNS and CDR2 SASEGT. The CDR3 consists of 14 residues. V lost 3 bases and J 0 bases, leaving 7 bases between the germline ends.

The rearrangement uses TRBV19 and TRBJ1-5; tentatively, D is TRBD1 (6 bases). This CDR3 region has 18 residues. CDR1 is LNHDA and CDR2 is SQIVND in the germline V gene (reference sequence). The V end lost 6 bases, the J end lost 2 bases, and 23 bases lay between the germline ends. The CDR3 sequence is CASSISRMGGLGNQPQHF. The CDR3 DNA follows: TGTGCCAGTAGCATCTCCCGTATGGGGGGGCTAGGCAATCAGCCCCAGCATTTT.

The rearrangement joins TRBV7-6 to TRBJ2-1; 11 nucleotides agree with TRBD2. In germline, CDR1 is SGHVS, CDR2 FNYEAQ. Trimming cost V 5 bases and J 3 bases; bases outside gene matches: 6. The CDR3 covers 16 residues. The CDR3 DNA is TGTGCCAGCAGCCAACCGACTAGCGGGATCTACAATGAGCAGTTCTTC. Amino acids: CASSQPTSGIYNEQFF.

The CDR3 region has the DNA TGCGCCAGCAGCCAACAGGGGCAGGGGATGAGGAATGAGCAGTTCTTC. Translated: CASSQQGQGMRNEQFF. This sequence joins TRBV4-1 and TRBJ2-1, with D possibly TRBD1 on 6 matching bases. Trimming stripped 2 bases from V and 7 bases from J, with 18 bases between. The CDR3 is 16 amino acids. Per the germline V gene, CDR1 is MGHRA and CDR2 is YSYEKL.

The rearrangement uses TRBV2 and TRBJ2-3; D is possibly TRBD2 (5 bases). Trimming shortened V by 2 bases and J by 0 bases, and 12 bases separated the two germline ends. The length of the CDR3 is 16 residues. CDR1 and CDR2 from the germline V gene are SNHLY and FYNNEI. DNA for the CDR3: TGTGCCAGCAGTGAATTGGACTCACCTAGCACAGATACGCAGTATTTT. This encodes CASSELDSPSTDTQYF.

CDR3 coding DNA: TGTGCCAGCAGCTATCCTAGTCCCTACAATGAGCAGTTCTTC. Protein: CASSYPSPYNEQFF. V usage is TRBV27 and J usage is TRBJ2-1; D gene uncertain. The V end lost 6 bases, the J end lost 2 bases, and 11 bases lay between the germline ends. Germline V CDR1 and CDR2: MNHEY, SMNVEV (reference sequence). The CDR3 is 14 amino acids.

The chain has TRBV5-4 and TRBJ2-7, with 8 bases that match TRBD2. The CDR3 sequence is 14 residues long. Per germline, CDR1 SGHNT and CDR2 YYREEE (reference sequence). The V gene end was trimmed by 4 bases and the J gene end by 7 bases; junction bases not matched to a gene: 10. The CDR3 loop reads CASSPPGRAGEQYF. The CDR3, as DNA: TGTGCCAGCAGCCCCCCCGGGAGGGCGGGGGAGCAGTACTTC.

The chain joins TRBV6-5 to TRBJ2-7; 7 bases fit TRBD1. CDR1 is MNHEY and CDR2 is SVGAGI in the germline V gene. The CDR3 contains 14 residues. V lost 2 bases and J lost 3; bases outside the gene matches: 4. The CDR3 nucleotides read TGTGCCAGCAGTTACCGACAGGGAAACTACGAGCAGTACTTC. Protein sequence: CASSYRQGNYEQYF.

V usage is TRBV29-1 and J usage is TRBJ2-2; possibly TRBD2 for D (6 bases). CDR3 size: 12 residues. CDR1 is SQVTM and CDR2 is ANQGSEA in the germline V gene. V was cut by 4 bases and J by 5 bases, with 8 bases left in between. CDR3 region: CSVVRGTGELFF. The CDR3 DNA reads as TGCAGCGTTGTGCGGGGAACCGGGGAGCTGTTTTTT.

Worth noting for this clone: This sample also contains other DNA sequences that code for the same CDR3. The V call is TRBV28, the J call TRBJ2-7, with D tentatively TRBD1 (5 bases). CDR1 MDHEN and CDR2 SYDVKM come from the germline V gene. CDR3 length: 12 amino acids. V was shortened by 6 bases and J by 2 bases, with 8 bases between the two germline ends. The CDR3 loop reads CASSPGPYEQYF. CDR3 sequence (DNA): TGTGCCAGCAGCCCAGGGCCCTACGAGCAGTACTTC.

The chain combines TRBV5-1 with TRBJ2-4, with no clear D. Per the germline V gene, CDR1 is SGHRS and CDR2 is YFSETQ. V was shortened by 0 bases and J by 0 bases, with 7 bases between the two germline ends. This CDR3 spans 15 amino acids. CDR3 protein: CASSLDSLAKNIQYF. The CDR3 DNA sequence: TGCGCCAGCAGCTTGGACAGTCTAGCCAAAAACATTCAGTACTTC. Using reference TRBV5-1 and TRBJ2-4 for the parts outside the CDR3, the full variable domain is KAGVTQTPRYLIKTRGQQVTLSCSPISGHRSVSWYQQTPGQGLQFLFEYFSETQRNKGNFPGRFSGRQFSNSRSEMNVSTLELGDSALYLCASSLDSLAKNIQYFGAGTRLSVL.

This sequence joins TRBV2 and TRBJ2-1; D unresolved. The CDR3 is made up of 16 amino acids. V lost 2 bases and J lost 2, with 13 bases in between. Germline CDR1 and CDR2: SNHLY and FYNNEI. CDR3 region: CASSESGGRTYNEQFF. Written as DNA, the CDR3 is TGTGCCAGCAGTGAAAGTGGCGGAAGAACCTACAATGAGCAGTTCTTC. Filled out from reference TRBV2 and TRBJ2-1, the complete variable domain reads EPEVTQTPSHQVTQMGQEVILRCVPISNHLYFYWYRQILGQKVEFLVSFYNNEISEKSEIFDDQFSVERPDGSNFTLKIRSTKLEDSAMYFCASSESGGRTYNEQFFGPGTRLTVL.

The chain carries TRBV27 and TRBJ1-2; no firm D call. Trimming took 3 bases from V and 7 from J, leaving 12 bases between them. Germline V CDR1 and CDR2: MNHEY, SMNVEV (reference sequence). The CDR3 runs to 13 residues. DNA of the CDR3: TGTGCCAGCAGTTTCGCCGGCTACTCTGGCTACACCTTC. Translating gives CASSFAGYSGYTF.

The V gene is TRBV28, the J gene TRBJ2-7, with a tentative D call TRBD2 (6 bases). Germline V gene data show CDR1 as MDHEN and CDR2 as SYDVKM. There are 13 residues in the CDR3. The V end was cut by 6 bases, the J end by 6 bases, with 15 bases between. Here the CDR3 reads CASRDSGELEQYF. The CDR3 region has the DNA TGTGCCAGCAGGGACTCGGGGGAACTCGAGCAGTACTTC.